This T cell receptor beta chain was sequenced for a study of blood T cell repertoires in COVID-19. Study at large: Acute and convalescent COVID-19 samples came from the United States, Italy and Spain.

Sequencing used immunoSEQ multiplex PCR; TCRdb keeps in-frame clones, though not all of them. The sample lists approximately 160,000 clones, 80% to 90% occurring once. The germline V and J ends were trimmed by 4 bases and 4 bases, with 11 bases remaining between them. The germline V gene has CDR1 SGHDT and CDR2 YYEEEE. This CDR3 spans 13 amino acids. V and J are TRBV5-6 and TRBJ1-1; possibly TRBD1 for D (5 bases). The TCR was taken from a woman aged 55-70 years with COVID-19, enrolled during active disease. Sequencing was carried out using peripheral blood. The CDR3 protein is CASSRQGSTEAFF. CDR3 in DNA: TGTGCCAGCAGCCGGCAGGGAAGCACTGAAGCTTTCTTT.